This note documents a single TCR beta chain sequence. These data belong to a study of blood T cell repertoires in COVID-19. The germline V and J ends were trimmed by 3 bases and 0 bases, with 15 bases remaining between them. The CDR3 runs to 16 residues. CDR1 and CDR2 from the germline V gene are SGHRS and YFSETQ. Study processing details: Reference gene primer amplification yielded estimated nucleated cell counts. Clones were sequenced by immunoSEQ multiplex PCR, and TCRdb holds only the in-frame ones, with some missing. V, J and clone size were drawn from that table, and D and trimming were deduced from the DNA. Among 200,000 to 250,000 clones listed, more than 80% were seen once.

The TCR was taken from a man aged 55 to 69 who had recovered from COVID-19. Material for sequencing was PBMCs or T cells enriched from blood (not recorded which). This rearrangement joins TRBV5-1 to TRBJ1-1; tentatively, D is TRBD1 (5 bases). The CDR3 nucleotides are TGCGCCAGCAGCTCCCCTCACGCAGGGTTGAACACTGAAGCTTTCTTT. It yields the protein CASSSPHAGLNTEAFF.